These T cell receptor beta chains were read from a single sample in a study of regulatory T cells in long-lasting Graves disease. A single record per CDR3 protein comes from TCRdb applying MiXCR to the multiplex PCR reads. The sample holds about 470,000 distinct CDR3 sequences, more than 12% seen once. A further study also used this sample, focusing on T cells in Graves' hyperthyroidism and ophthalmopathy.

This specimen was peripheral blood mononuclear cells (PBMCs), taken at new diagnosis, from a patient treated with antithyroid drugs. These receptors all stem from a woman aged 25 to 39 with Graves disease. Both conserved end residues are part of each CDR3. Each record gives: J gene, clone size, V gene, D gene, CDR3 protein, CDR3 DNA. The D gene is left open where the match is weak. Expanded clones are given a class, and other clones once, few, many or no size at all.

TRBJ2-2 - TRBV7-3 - CASSLNTPGELFF TGTGCCAGCAGCTTAAACACCCCCGGGGAGCTGTTTTTT
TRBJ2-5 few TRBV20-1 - CSARDYQGSETQYF TGCAGTGCTAGAGATTATCAGGGATCAGAGACCCAGTACTTC
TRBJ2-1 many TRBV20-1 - CSARDGGRLNEQFF TGCAGTGCTAGAGACGGGGGCCGACTAAATGAGCAGTTCTTC
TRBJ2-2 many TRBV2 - CASSEEAGVVTGELFF TGTGCCAGCAGTGAAGAGGCAGGGGTGGTCACCGGGGAGCTGTTTTTT
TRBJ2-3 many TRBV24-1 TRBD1 CATRGTGRTDTQYF TGTGCCACCAGGGGGACAGGACGCACAGATACGCAGTATTTT
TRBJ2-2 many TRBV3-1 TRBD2 CASSQERLAGANTGELFF TGTGCCAGCAGCCAAGAAAGGCTAGCGGGGGCGAACACCGGGGAGCTGTTTTTT
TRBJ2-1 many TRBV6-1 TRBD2 CASSPGLQSGSRPYNEQFF TGTGCCAGCAGTCCAGGTCTCCAAAGCGGGAGTCGCCCCTACAATGAGCAGTTCTTC
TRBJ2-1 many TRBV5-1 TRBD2 CASKLAGGPNEQFF TGCGCCAGCAAACTAGCGGGAGGGCCTAATGAGCAGTTCTTC
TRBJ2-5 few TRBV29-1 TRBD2 CSVVAREEETQYF TGCAGCGTTGTCGCGCGGGAGGAAGAGACCCAGTACTTC
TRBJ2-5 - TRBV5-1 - CASSLARERGETQYF TGCGCCAGCAGCTTGGCCAGGGAAAGAGGAGAGACCCAGTACTTC
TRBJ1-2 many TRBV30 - CAWGPNYGYTF TGTGCCTGGGGCCCGAACTATGGCTACACCTTC
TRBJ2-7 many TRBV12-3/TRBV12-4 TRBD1 CASRRDSSYEQYF TGTGCCAGCAGGAGGGACAGCTCCTACGAGCAGTACTTC
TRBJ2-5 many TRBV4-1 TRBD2 CASSQGSASGRETQYF TGCGCCAGCAGCCAAGGCTCGGCTAGCGGGAGAGAGACCCAGTACTTC
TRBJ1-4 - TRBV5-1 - CASSLDRSNEKLFF TGCGCCAGCAGCTTGGACAGAAGTAATGAAAAACTGTTTTTT
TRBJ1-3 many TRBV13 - CASRHRSYSGNTIYF TGTGCCAGCAGGCATAGGAGCTACTCTGGAAACACCATATATTTT
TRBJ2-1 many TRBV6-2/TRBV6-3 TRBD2 CASMMGLAGRHEQFF TGTGCCAGCATGATGGGACTAGCGGGCCGCCATGAGCAGTTCTTC
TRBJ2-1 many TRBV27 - CASSPFFAGYNEQFF TGTGCCAGCAGTCCCTTTTTCGCTGGGTACAATGAGCAGTTCTTC
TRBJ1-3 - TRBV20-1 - CSASLLASGNTIYF TGCAGTGCTAGTCTGCTGGCCTCTGGAAACACCATATATTTT
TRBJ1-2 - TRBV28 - CASRTSVATVNYGYTF TGTGCCAGCAGGACATCTGTTGCGACAGTTAACTATGGCTACACCTTC
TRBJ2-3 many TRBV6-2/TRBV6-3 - CASSYDPGTDTQYF TGTGCCAGCAGTTACGATCCAGGGACAGATACGCAGTATTTT
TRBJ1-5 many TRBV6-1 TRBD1 CASSEAGQGNQPQHF TGTGCCAGCAGTGAAGCGGGACAGGGAAATCAGCCCCAGCATTTT
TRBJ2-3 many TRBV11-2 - CASSFVSAGFSTDTQYF TGTGCCAGCAGCTTCGTCTCGGCCGGGTTCAGCACAGATACGCAGTATTTT
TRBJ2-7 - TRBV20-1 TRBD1 CSQQGTDEQYF TGCAGTCAACAGGGGACCGACGAGCAGTACTTC
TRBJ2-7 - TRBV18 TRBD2 CASSPPGLAGGSYEQYF TGTGCCAGCTCACCGCCCGGACTAGCGGGAGGGTCCTACGAGCAGTACTTC
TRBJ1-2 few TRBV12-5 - CASGLARYYGYTF TGTGCTAGTGGTTTGGCCAGGTACTATGGCTACACCTTC
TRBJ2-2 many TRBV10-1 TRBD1 CASSEPGTGNTGELFF TGCGCCAGCAGTGAGCCCGGGACAGGGAACACCGGGGAGCTGTTTTTT
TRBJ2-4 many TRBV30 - CALEPGGAKNIQYF TGTGCCTTAGAACCAGGGGGGGCCAAAAACATTCAGTACTTC
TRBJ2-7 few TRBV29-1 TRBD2 CSVAGLAGAHEQYF TGCAGCGTTGCGGGACTAGCGGGAGCCCACGAGCAGTACTTC
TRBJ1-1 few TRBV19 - CASSRMYRVGEAFF TGTGCCAGTAGTAGAATGTACAGGGTAGGTGAAGCTTTCTTT
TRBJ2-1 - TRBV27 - CASSLRPGRYLNNEQFF TGTGCCAGCAGTTTAAGGCCAGGCCGCTACCTCAACAATGAGCAGTTCTTC
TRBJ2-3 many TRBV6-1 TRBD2 CASRELAGYSTDTQYF TGTGCCAGCAGAGAACTAGCGGGCTATAGCACAGATACGCAGTATTTT
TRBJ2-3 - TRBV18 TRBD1 CASSSETGNTDTQYF TGTGCCAGCTCATCTGAGACAGGGAACACAGATACGCAGTATTTT
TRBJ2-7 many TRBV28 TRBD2 CASSLPSGLAGETF TGTGCCAGCAGTTTACCCTCCGGACTAGCGGGCGAGACTTTC
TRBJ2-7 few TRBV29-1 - CSVVMGAPQQYF TGCAGCGTTGTCATGGGGGCTCCCCAGCAGTACTTC
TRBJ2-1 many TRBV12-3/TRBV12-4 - CASLGTPGVGEQFF TGTGCCAGCCTTGGGACCCCCGGGGTGGGTGAGCAGTTCTTC